Below are 14 T cell receptor beta chains sequenced from a single sample in a study of blood T cell repertoires in COVID-19. Profiled with immunoSEQ multiplex PCR; TCRdb holds only in-frame clones, not every one. This sample yields around 140,000 clones, of which approximately 88% are seen a single time; under 1.5% belongs to the top ten. Sample: peripheral blood. The receptors were gathered from a man aged 60 to 75 with acute or convalescent COVID-19.

V and J are TRBV6-5 and TRBJ2-5, with TRBD1 as a possible D gene (8 bases). Trimming took 5 bases from V and 7 from J, leaving 20 bases between them. This CDR3 region has 15 residues. The germline gives CDR1 MNHEY, CDR2 SVGAGI. CDR3 sequence (DNA): TGTGCCAGCAGTAACCGACAGGGGAGGGAGGTGACCCAGTACTTC. This translates into CASSNRQGREVTQYF.

The rearrangement links TRBV7-3 to TRBJ2-3, with 8 bases fitting TRBD2. Germline CDR1 and CDR2: SGHTA and FQGTGA. The V segment lost 5 bases and the J segment 3 bases; nucleotides outside the gene matches: 7. The CDR3 totals 15 residues. In DNA, the CDR3 is TGTGCCAGCAGCCAAAGCGGGGGTCTTACAGATACGCAGTATTTT. Protein product: CASSQSGGLTDTQYF. Full variable domain (rest looked up from reference TRBV7-3 and TRBJ2-3): GAGVSQTPSNKVTEKGKYVELRCDPISGHTALYWYRQSLGQGPEFLIYFQGTGAADDSGLPNDRFFAVRPEGSVSTLKIQRTERGDSAVYLCASSQSGGLTDTQYFGPGTRLTVL.

The chain uses TRBV27 and TRBJ2-7, with TRBD1 matching 10 bases. Germline lookup yields CDR1 MNHEY and CDR2 SMNVEV (reference sequence). CDR3 length: 15 amino acids. The trim removed 6 bases at V and 6 bases at J, leaving 11 bases unmatched. CDR3 sequence: CASRYSRQGAGEQYF. The DNA for the CDR3 is TGTGCCAGCAGATACTCTCGACAGGGGGCTGGCGAGCAGTACTTC.

V gene TRBV6-5 combines with J gene TRBJ2-5; 9 bases match TRBD1. Per the germline V gene, CDR1 is MNHEY and CDR2 is SVGAGI. The V gene end was trimmed by 5 bases and the J gene end by 5 bases; junction bases not matched to a gene: 9. This CDR3 comprises 15 residues. CDR3 region: CASSRDRGSQETQYF. The CDR3 bases are TGTGCCAGCAGTCGTGACAGGGGGAGCCAGGAGACCCAGTACTTC.

The chain joins TRBV7-2 to TRBJ2-1; TRBD2 matches at 8 bases. The CDR3 contains 16 residues. Germline loops: CDR1 SGHTA, CDR2 FQGNSA. V lost 0 bases, J lost 5 bases, and 6 bases stayed unmatched. CDR3 DNA: TGTGCCAGCAGCTTAGCCTCGACTAGCGCCAACAATGAGCAGTTCTTC. This codes for CASSLASTSANNEQFF.

V gene TRBV9 combines with J gene TRBJ1-3, with 12 bases identical to TRBD1. V was pared by 4 bases and J by 3 bases, with 11 bases of the junction left unmatched. Germline values: CDR1 SGDLS, CDR2 YYNGEE. This CDR3 has 18 amino acids. CDR3 sequence (DNA): TGTGCCAGCAGCCCACACTTGGGACAGGGGGCTCTTGGAAACACCATATATTTT. Translated: CASSPHLGQGALGNTIYF.

This clone was counted once. The V gene is TRBV9, the J gene TRBJ2-7; 11 nucleotides align to TRBD1. The CDR3 has 14 residues. V shed 4 bases, J shed 7 bases, and the junction held 7 bases outside the gene matches. CDR1 and CDR2 (germline): SGDLS, YYNGEE. CDR3 in amino acids: CASSPGQGGREQYF. CDR3 nucleotides: TGTGCCAGCAGCCCGGGACAGGGGGGGAGAGAGCAGTACTTC.

V gene TRBV6-5 combines with J gene TRBJ1-2; TRBD1 matches at 7 bases. Germline V gene sequence: CDR1 MNHEY, CDR2 SVGAGI. The CDR3 extends over 14 amino acids. V lost 6 bases, J lost 1 base, and 5 bases stayed unmatched. The CDR3 coding sequence is TGTGCCAGCAGGTCAGGGGGGATTAACTATGGCTACACCTTC. It is translated as CASRSGGINYGYTF.

The V call is TRBV28, the J call TRBJ1-3; maybe TRBD1 (6 bases). Germline V gives CDR1 MDHEN, CDR2 SYDVKM. The V gene lost 3 bases and the J gene lost 0 bases, with 15 bases spanning the gap. The CDR3 runs 17 residues. Written as DNA, the CDR3 is TGTGCCAGCAGTTTGGCGGGGGGCCCTTACTCTGGAAACACCATATATTTT. This sequence encodes CASSLAGGPYSGNTIYF. Looking up the rest from reference TRBV28 and TRBJ1-3 gives the full variable domain: DVKVTQSSRYLVKRTGEKVFLECVQDMDHENMFWYRQDPGLGLRLIYFSYDVKMKEKGDIPEGYSVSREKKERFSLILESASTNQTSMYLCASSLAGGPYSGNTIYFGEGSWLTVV.

This clone showed up just a few times. The V call is TRBV5-1, the J call TRBJ2-1; 8 positions match TRBD1. With 6 bases clipped from V and 8 bases from J, the junction kept 13 bases outside the gene matches. The CDR3 consists of 15 residues. Germline V gene sequence: CDR1 SGHRS, CDR2 YFSETQ. The CDR3 sequence: CASTPGGSLWYEQFF. CDR3 nucleotides: TGCGCCAGCACCCCAGGGGGCAGCCTTTGGTATGAGCAGTTCTTC.

The rearrangement uses TRBV5-1 and TRBJ2-7; no reliable D call. CDR1 and CDR2 from the germline V gene are SGHRS and YFSETQ. CDR3 size: 14 residues. Trimming cost V 2 bases and J 1 base, with 10 bases left between them. CDR3 nucleotides: TGCGCCAGCAGCTTCGACACCGGATCCTACGAGCAGTACTTC. Residues: CASSFDTGSYEQYF.

A single count supports this clone. V and J are TRBV19 and TRBJ2-3, with TRBD2 identical over 14 bases. Germline V gene sequence: CDR1 LNHDA, CDR2 SQIVND (reference sequence). This CDR3 contains 16 residues. Trimming cost V 3 bases and J 2 bases; bases outside gene matches: 1. The CDR3 DNA reads as TGTGCCAGTAGTATGGGACTAGCGGGAGACACAGATACGCAGTATTTT. Translated, it gives CASSMGLAGDTDTQYF.

V usage is TRBV19 and J usage is TRBJ1-2, with TRBD1 matching over 8 bases. The CDR3 runs to 16 residues. The germline V gene encodes CDR1 LNHDA and CDR2 SQIVND (reference sequence). After removal of 3 bases from V and 0 bases from J, the junction contained 6 bases not matched to a gene. The CDR3, as DNA: TGTGCCAGTAGTATCCCCGGACAGGGCTCTAACTATGGCTACACCTTC. The encoded protein is CASSIPGQGSNYGYTF.

The rearrangement uses TRBV27 and TRBJ2-2; the match to TRBD1 covers 10 bases. Germline lookup yields CDR1 MNHEY and CDR2 SMNVEV (reference sequence). The V gene end was trimmed by 3 bases and the J gene end by 3 bases; junction bases not matched to a gene: 4. The CDR3 spans 16 residues. DNA of the CDR3: TGTGCCAGCAGTTTTAGGACAGGGGGGTACACCGGGGAGCTGTTTTTT. Protein sequence: CASSFRTGGYTGELFF.